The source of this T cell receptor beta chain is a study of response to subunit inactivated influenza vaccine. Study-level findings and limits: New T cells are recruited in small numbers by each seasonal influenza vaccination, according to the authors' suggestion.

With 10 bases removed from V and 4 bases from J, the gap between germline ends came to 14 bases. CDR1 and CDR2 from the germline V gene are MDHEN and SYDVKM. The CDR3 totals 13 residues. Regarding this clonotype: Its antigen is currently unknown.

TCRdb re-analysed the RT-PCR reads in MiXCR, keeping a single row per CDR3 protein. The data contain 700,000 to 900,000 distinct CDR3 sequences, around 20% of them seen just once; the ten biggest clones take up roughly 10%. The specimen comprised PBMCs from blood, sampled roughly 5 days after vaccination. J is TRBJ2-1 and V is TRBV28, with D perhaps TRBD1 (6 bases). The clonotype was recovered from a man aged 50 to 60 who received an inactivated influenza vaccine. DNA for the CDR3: TGTGCCACCGGACAGCACTTGTACAATGAGCAGTTCTTC. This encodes CATGQHLYNEQFF.